This T cell receptor (beta chain) was recorded in a study of cytomegalovirus exposure and HLA in healthy donors. The PCR made use of 60 Vbeta and 13 Jbeta primers. The protocol was immunoSEQ multiplex PCR, while the TCRdb copy is restricted to in-frame clones and leaves out a portion. The top ten hold 0.57% of the sample, which has some 90,000 clones, around 78% seen once. This clone was seen a single time. Sequencing was done on a sample of PBMCs. This TCR came from a man aged 25-45 years in good health and CMV-seronegative.

Here the CDR3 reads CATLTGQLTDTQYF. The CDR3 nucleotides read TGTGCCACCCTCACGGGACAGCTCACAGATACGCAGTATTTT. The chain employs TRBV10-3 and TRBJ2-3; 7 bases are a match to TRBD1. Germline CDR1 is ENHRY and CDR2 is SYGVKD. V lost 10 bases and J lost 2; bases outside the gene matches: 9. The CDR3 spans 14 residues.